The 20 T cell receptor beta chains below were found in one sample sequenced in a study of shared clonotypes between healthy human individuals. TCRdb's copy holds only in-frame clones and misses some; the assay was immunoSEQ multiplex PCR. The data contain roughly 2 million clones, 85% to 95% of them singletons. Specimen: naive CD4+ T cells sorted from blood. Subset given: CD45RA+ positively selected. All receptors derive from a man aged 18 to 30 in good health.

This sequence joins TRBV4-1 and TRBJ2-4, with D perhaps matching TRBD2 (7 bases). V was clipped by 0 bases and J by 0 bases, with 9 bases between them. The CDR3 runs to 16 residues. Germline CDR1 is MGHRA and CDR2 is YSYEKL. CDR3 nucleotide sequence: TGCGCCAGCAGCCAAGATCGGGGGGCAGCCAAAAACATTCAGTACTTC. It specifies CASSQDRGAAKNIQYF.

The chain has TRBV27 and TRBJ2-5, with D uncertain. The germline gives CDR1 MNHEY, CDR2 SMNVEV (reference sequence). Trimming removed 6 bases at V and 2 bases at J, with 10 bases between. The CDR3 has 13 residues. Written as DNA, the CDR3 is TGTGCCAGCAGGGGCCTAGTGCAAGAGACCCAGTACTTC. It specifies CASRGLVQETQYF.

The genes are TRBV6-1 and TRBJ1-2, with TRBD1 matching 9 bases. Germline CDR1 reads MNHNS; CDR2 reads SASEGT. This CDR3 is built from 13 residues. Trimming at V came to 4 bases and at J to 5 bases, leaving 2 bases not matched to a gene. DNA for the CDR3: TGTGCCAGCAGTGGGGACAGGGAGTATGGCTACACCTTC. Amino acid sequence: CASSGDREYGYTF.

About this clone: Other DNA sequences in this sample translate to the same CDR3. The chain employs TRBV28 and TRBJ1-1, with TRBD1 matching over 7 bases. The CDR3 is made up of 14 amino acids. Trimming took 3 bases from V and 3 from J; bases not matched to a gene: 4. Germline V gene data show CDR1 as MDHEN and CDR2 as SYDVKM. CDR3 protein: CASSLRTGYTEAFF. CDR3 coding DNA: TGTGCCAGCAGTTTGAGGACAGGTTACACTGAAGCTTTCTTT.

As DNA, the CDR3 is TGTGCCAGTAGGGAAGATGGCTACACCTTC. Translated, it gives CASREDGYTF. The gene calls are TRBV19 and TRBJ1-2, with D unclear. The CDR3 extends over 10 amino acids. The germline V gene has CDR1 LNHDA and CDR2 SQIVND (reference sequence). Between the trimmed V and J ends, which lost 6 bases and 6 bases, there was a span of 5 bases.

The chain uses TRBV30 and TRBJ1-2, with D hard to call. V dropped 0 bases and J dropped 0 bases, with 11 bases sitting between them. CDR1 and CDR2 from the germline V gene are GTSNPN and SVGIG (reference sequence). The CDR3 runs to 15 residues. Here the CDR3 reads CAWSVNRRANYGYTF. The CDR3 DNA follows: TGTGCCTGGAGTGTTAACAGAAGGGCTAACTATGGCTACACCTTC.

The chain carries TRBV18 and TRBJ2-1, with D uncertain. Germline assignment: CDR1 KGHSH and CDR2 LQKENI. The CDR3 is 14 residues long. Trimming took 0 bases from V and 5 from J, leaving 8 bases between them. CDR3 sequence reads: CASSPPSKNNEQFF. In DNA form, the CDR3 reads TGTGCCAGCTCACCACCGTCAAAAAACAATGAGCAGTTCTTC.

Of note for this clone: The same CDR3 also results from other DNA sequences found in this sample. The J gene is TRBJ2-7, the V gene TRBV18; 9 bases match TRBD1. The germline gives CDR1 KGHSH, CDR2 LQKENI. After removal of 5 bases from V and 6 bases from J, the junction contained 5 bases not matched to a gene. The CDR3 runs to 13 residues. The DNA for the CDR3 is TGTGCCAGCTCAAGGGACAGGGCCGGCGAGCAGTACTTC. Its translation: CASSRDRAGEQYF.

The chain links TRBV6-1 to TRBJ1-4, with D hard to call. The CDR3 loop spans 13 amino acids. Germline CDR1 is MNHNS and CDR2 is SASEGT. The V end was cut by 6 bases, the J end by 10 bases, with 15 bases between. The CDR3 here is CASSWGTMGKLFF. The CDR3 DNA reads TGTGCCAGCAGCTGGGGTACGATGGGAAAACTGTTTTTT.

The chain is built from TRBV28 and TRBJ1-5; unclear D gene. Trimming left V 5 bases short and J 0 bases short, with 11 bases between. The CDR3 is 15 amino acids. Germline V gene lookup returns CDR1 MDHEN and CDR2 SYDVKM. The CDR3 region is CASSVDENSNQPQHF. As DNA, the CDR3 is TGTGCCAGCAGTGTCGACGAAAATAGCAATCAGCCCCAGCATTTT.

The genes are TRBV5-1 and TRBJ2-7; D is possibly TRBD1 (6 bases). Germline V gene lookup returns CDR1 SGHRS and CDR2 YFSETQ. Trimming stripped 4 bases from V and 2 bases from J, with 13 bases between. The length of the CDR3 is 14 residues. CDR3: CASSPRTVPYEQYF. CDR3 nucleotides: TGCGCCAGCAGCCCCCGGACAGTACCCTACGAGCAGTACTTC.

CDR3: CASSPDRFLTYEQYF. For the CDR3, the DNA is TGTGCCAGCTCACCGGACAGATTCCTAACCTACGAGCAGTACTTC. V usage is TRBV18 and J usage is TRBJ2-7, with D possibly TRBD1 on 6 matching bases. Trimming shortened V by 3 bases and J by 2 bases, and 14 bases separated the two germline ends. Germline CDR1 is KGHSH and CDR2 is LQKENI. The CDR3 runs 15 residues.

The V and J genes are TRBV6-1 and TRBJ1-6, with D maybe TRBD1 (5 bases). CDR1 MNHNS and CDR2 SASEGT come from the germline V gene. The CDR3 length is 14 residues. V gave up 8 bases and J gave up 9 bases, with 17 bases separating them. This CDR3 reads CASGTGKESSPLHF. CDR3 DNA sequence: TGTGCCAGCGGTACAGGCAAGGAAAGTTCACCCCTCCACTTT.

This chain uses TRBV27 with TRBJ2-1; D perhaps matches TRBD1 (5 bases). The CDR3 loop spans 15 amino acids. Trimming stripped 5 bases from V and 9 bases from J, with 20 bases between. The germline gives CDR1 MNHEY, CDR2 SMNVEV (reference sequence). CDR3 nucleotide sequence: TGTGCCAGCAGTCGGACACTTCCCTCGCCAAGTGAGCAGTTCTTC. Residues: CASSRTLPSPSEQFF.

The V call is TRBV5-8, the J call TRBJ2-1; 9 positions agree with TRBD2. The trim removed 4 bases at V and 10 bases at J, leaving 9 bases unmatched. The V gene's germline CDR1 is SGHTS and CDR2 YDEGEE. This CDR3 is built from 14 residues. This chain's CDR3 is CASSGGTSQREQFF. The CDR3 region has the DNA TGTGCCAGCAGCGGGGGGACTAGCCAACGGGAGCAGTTCTTC. Full variable domain (rest looked up from reference TRBV5-8 and TRBJ2-1): EAGVTQSPTHLIKTRGQQATLRCSPISGHTSVYWYQQALGLGLQFLLWYDEGEERNRGNFPPRFSGRQFPNYSSELNVNALELEDSALYLCASSGGTSQREQFFGPGTRLTVL.

The rearrangement joins TRBV5-1 to TRBJ2-7; 11 positions agree with TRBD1. There are 15 residues in the CDR3. CDR1 is SGHRS and CDR2 is YFSETQ in the germline V gene. Germline trimming cut 2 bases from V and 3 bases from J; bases unmatched to any gene: 4. Here the CDR3 DNA reads TGCGCCAGCAGCTTAGGGACAGGGGGGCACTACGAGCAGTACTTC. It specifies CASSLGTGGHYEQYF.

The chain joins TRBV28 to TRBJ2-2; perhaps TRBD1 as D (5 bases). Trimming shortened V by 0 bases and J by 6 bases, and 14 bases separated the two germline ends. The CDR3 is made up of 16 amino acids. Germline V gives CDR1 MDHEN, CDR2 SYDVKM. CDR3 DNA: TGTGCCAGCAGTTTATGGGCAGGGATGAGGCCCGGGGAGCTGTTTTTT. It translates to CASSLWAGMRPGELFF.

This chain links TRBV7-2 with TRBJ2-3, with a tentative D call TRBD1 (6 bases). V was cut by 5 bases and J by 2 bases, with 14 bases left in between. The CDR3 sequence is 15 residues long. The germline CDR1 and CDR2 sequences are SGHTA and FQGNSA. In DNA, the CDR3 is TGTGCCAGCAGCGTAGGACAGTTATCCACAGATACGCAGTATTTT. This encodes CASSVGQLSTDTQYF.

The chain joins TRBV10-2 to TRBJ1-5; D perhaps matches TRBD1 (6 bases). The ends were cut back, 7 bases at V and 4 bases at J, with 14 bases in the middle. Germline CDR1 and CDR2: WSHSY and SAAADI. The length of the CDR3 is 14 residues. The DNA of the CDR3 is TGCGCCAGCAAGGACAGCTCTTTTAATCAGCCCCAGCATTTT. Amino acid sequence: CASKDSSFNQPQHF.

The chain joins TRBV4-1 to TRBJ1-4; 9 bases are shared with TRBD1. This CDR3 has 15 amino acids. Trimming removed 0 bases from V and 7 bases from J; junction bases left unmatched: 3. Germline CDR1 is MGHRA and CDR2 is YSYEKL. Written as DNA, the CDR3 is TGCGCCAGCAGCCAAGAGGGACAGGGTGGTGAAAAACTGTTTTTT. Amino acid sequence: CASSQEGQGGEKLFF.